The present T cell receptor beta chain was sequenced within a study of shared clonotypes between healthy human individuals. As for this clone: Its antigen is currently unknown.

The table came from immunoSEQ multiplex PCR; TCRdb's copy has only in-frame clones and leaves some out. The sample holds about 580,000 clones; 95% to 98% are singletons and the top ten take 0.3%. General study points: Only blood was sampled; tissue repertoires likely differ.

The V end was cut by 6 bases, the J end by 6 bases, with 15 bases between. CDR1 is MNHEY, CDR2 SMNVEV, per germline (reference sequence). The CDR3 spans 13 residues. CD45RO-negative, CCR7-positively selected cells formed the naive CD8 fraction, excluding terminally differentiated effector memory CD45RA+ cells. The sample taken for sequencing was naive CD8+ T cells sorted from blood. The receptor was isolated from a man aged 25 to 40 in good health. V usage is TRBV27 and J usage is TRBJ2-7, with D possibly called TRBD1 or TRBD2 (5 bases each). The CDR3 nucleotides are TGTGCCAGCAGCTCGGGACCTCATAGCGAGCAGTACTTC. Translating it yields CASSSGPHSEQYF.